These 29 T cell receptor beta chains originate from one sample sequenced in a study of T cells in Graves' hyperthyroidism and ophthalmopathy. Researchers took RNA transcripts and amplified the TCR beta CDR3 regions from them. TCR CDR3 underwent first-round RT-PCR with the HTBI primer set. MiXCR, run by TCRdb on the multiplex PCR reads, gives a single entry per CDR3 protein. This table has approximately 430,000 distinct CDR3 sequences, roughly 15% appearing once. Sequences were obtained from blood. These receptors all stem from a man aged 18 to 35 with Graves' ophthalmopathy.

This clonotype was counted ten times or more. This CDR3 is CASTGRGRPQETQYF. CDR3 sequence (DNA): TGTGCCAGCACCGGGAGGGGGCGGCCCCAAGAGACCCAGTACTTC. The J gene is TRBJ2-5, the V gene TRBV11-2; D might be TRBD2 (8 bases). The CDR3 length is 15 residues. Germline values: CDR1 SGHAT, CDR2 FQNNGV. Trimming left V 7 bases short and J 1 base short, with 16 bases between.

As concerns this clonotype: A much larger clone sits a single nucleotide away, making a read error possible. The final CDR3 position lacks the conserved phenylalanine or tryptophan, pointing to a likely read error. J is TRBJ1-5 and V is TRBV5-8, with D unclear. V lost 0 bases to trimming and J lost 10 bases, with 8 bases between them. From germline, CDR1 is SGHTS and CDR2 YDEGEE. This CDR3 region has 12 residues. For the CDR3, the DNA is TGTGCCAGCAGCTTGGGGTTGGGCCCCCAGCATCTT. Translation gives CASSLGLGPQHL.

The chain recombines TRBV4-2 with TRBJ2-7; D tentatively reads TRBD1 or TRBD2 (5 bases each). The CDR3 consists of 15 residues. The V end was cut by 3 bases, the J end by 1 base, with 13 bases between. Germline lookup yields CDR1 LGHNA and CDR2 YNFKEQ. Written as DNA, the CDR3 is TGTGCCAGCAGCCATGTGGGACCGAAGTCCTACGAGCAGTACTTC. Translating gives CASSHVGPKSYEQYF.

This clonotype has at least ten counts. The chain uses TRBV18 and TRBJ2-7, with D possibly matching TRBD1 (6 bases). The CDR3 runs to 16 residues. The V gene's germline CDR1 is KGHSH and CDR2 LQKENI. V dropped 2 bases and J dropped 7 bases, with 21 bases sitting between them. This CDR3 is CASSPRDEWGQGEQYF. The DNA for the CDR3 is TGTGCCAGCTCACCAAGGGACGAGTGGGGCCAGGGGGAGCAGTACTTC.

The chain combines TRBV3-1 with TRBJ2-3, with TRBD1 matching 11 bases. There are 18 residues in the CDR3. Per germline, CDR1 LGHDT and CDR2 YNNKEL (reference sequence). Trimming took 4 bases from V and 3 from J; bases not matched to a gene: 12. The CDR3 region is CASSPRMVGTGGTDTQYF. The CDR3 DNA follows: TGTGCCAGCAGCCCGCGAATGGTAGGGACAGGGGGTACAGATACGCAGTATTTT.

This chain connects TRBV14 to TRBJ2-7; 14 positions match TRBD2. This CDR3 has 16 residues. CDR1 and CDR2 from the germline V gene are SGHDN and FVKESK. The ends lost 4 bases at V and 2 bases at J; junction bases unmatched: 4. CDR3 nucleotide sequence: TGTGCCAGCAGCCCCCTGGGACTAGCGGGGGCCTACGAGCAGTACTTC. The encoded protein is CASSPLGLAGAYEQYF.

Ten or more counts support this clonotype. This chain links TRBV2 with TRBJ2-5; D gene unclear. Germline V gene sequence: CDR1 SNHLY, CDR2 FYNNEI. The V end lost 6 bases, the J end lost 3 bases, and 5 bases lay between the germline ends. The CDR3 length is 11 residues. The CDR3, as DNA: TGTGCCAGCAGGCCAGAAGAGACCCAGTACTTC. Translated, it gives CASRPEETQYF.

The chain employs TRBV7-9 and TRBJ2-7; 13 bases agree with TRBD2. The CDR3 spans 18 residues. CDR1 and CDR2 from the germline V gene are SEHNR and FQNEAQ (reference sequence). V shed 8 bases and J 0 bases; nucleotides not matched to a gene: 13. In DNA form, the CDR3 reads TGTGCCAGCTCACCACAGGCACTAGCGGGAGGGATCTCCTACGAGCAGTACTTC. Protein: CASSPQALAGGISYEQYF.

This clonotype was picked up a small number of times. The chain combines TRBV7-9 with TRBJ2-1; D is unclear. The J call may be incorrect, as the DNA end agrees better with TRBJ2-7. The germline gives CDR1 SEHNR, CDR2 FQNEAQ (reference sequence). This CDR3 has 15 amino acids. The CDR3 region is CASSLVPRSDNEQYF. As DNA, the CDR3 is TGTGCCAGCAGCTTAGTTCCGCGGAGTGACAATGAGCAGTACTTC.

This clonotype was seen many times. The chain recombines TRBV18 with TRBJ1-5; 8 nucleotides agree with TRBD1. The CDR3 spans 15 residues. The germline CDR1 and CDR2 sequences are KGHSH and LQKENI. V lost 4 bases to trimming and J lost 1 base; unmatched junction nucleotides: 3. The CDR3: CASSLTGASNQPQHF. CDR3 nucleotide sequence: TGTGCCAGCTCACTGACAGGGGCCAGCAATCAGCCCCAGCATTTT.

This clonotype was seen repeatedly, ten times or more. This chain links TRBV7-2 with TRBJ1-2, with D maybe TRBD1 (5 bases). The V gene lost 1 base and the J gene lost 1 base, with 16 bases spanning the gap. The CDR3 extends over 17 amino acids. Germline V gives CDR1 SGHTA, CDR2 FQGNSA. CDR3 nucleotide sequence: TGTGCCAGCAGCTTAGTGTGGGGCAGGAACCGTAACTATGGCTACACCTTC. This gives the protein CASSLVWGRNRNYGYTF.

There are many counts of this clonotype. The V and J genes are TRBV2 and TRBJ1-1; tentative D call: TRBD1 (5 bases). This CDR3 has 13 residues. Between the trimmed V and J ends, which lost 7 bases and 5 bases, there was a span of 14 bases. From germline, CDR1 is SNHLY and CDR2 FYNNEI. The CDR3 coding sequence is TGTGCCAGCATCCAAAGGGAGGGGACTGAAGCTTTCTTT. Encoded protein: CASIQREGTEAFF.

This clonotype occurred many times. V and J are TRBV7-3 and TRBJ2-3; D is undetermined. The CDR3 length is 15 residues. Germline-derived CDR1 and CDR2 are SGHTA and FQGTGA. V was cut by 2 bases and J by 4 bases, with 13 bases left in between. CDR3 loop: CASSLGGSRPDTQYF. The CDR3 coding sequence is TGTGCCAGCAGCTTAGGCGGAAGCAGGCCAGATACGCAGTATTTT.

About this clonotype itself: This could be a read error, since a much larger clone is one nucleotide away. The DNA of the CDR3 is TGTGCCAGCAGCCAGACAGGGGACTCAGAGACCCAGTACTTC. Protein product: CASSQTGDSETQYF. The genes are TRBV3-1 and TRBJ2-5; 8 nucleotides align to TRBD1. With V trimmed by 3 bases and J by 4 bases, 4 bases remained unmatched. Germline V gene lookup returns CDR1 LGHDT and CDR2 YNNKEL (reference sequence). This CDR3 comprises 14 residues.

The V gene is TRBV6-1, the J gene TRBJ1-4; D remains unclear. The CDR3 is 15 amino acids. Looked up from germline, CDR1 is MNHNS and CDR2 is SASEGT. Between the trimmed V and J ends, which lost 5 bases and 4 bases, there was a span of 14 bases. The CDR3 here is CASSNTEGRNEKLFF. CDR3 coding DNA: TGTGCCAGCAGTAACACAGAGGGCCGTAATGAAAAACTGTTTTTT.

This clonotype was recorded at least ten times. The chain carries TRBV7-2 and TRBJ2-1; D ambiguous. This CDR3 contains 13 residues. V lost 5 bases to trimming and J lost 9 bases, with 14 bases between them. Germline CDR1 reads SGHTA; CDR2 reads FQGNSA. The CDR3 DNA follows: TGTGCCAGCAGCCGCCAAGATTTTGGTGAGCAGTTCTTC. This gives the protein CASSRQDFGEQFF. Full variable domain (outside the CDR3, taken from reference TRBV7-2 and TRBJ2-1): GAGVSQSPSNKVTEKGKDVELRCDPISGHTALYWYRQSLGQGLEFLIYFQGNSAPDKSGLPSDRFSAERTGGSVSTLTIQRTQQEDSAVYLCASSRQDFGEQFFGPGTRLTVL.

This clonotype has ten or more counts. This chain uses TRBV29-1 with TRBJ1-1; D remains ambiguous. CDR3 size: 15 residues. The germline V gene has CDR1 SQVTM and CDR2 ANQGSEA. V was shortened by 5 bases and J by 1 base, with 17 bases between the two germline ends. The CDR3 is CSVQQDATGNTEAFF. In DNA, the CDR3 is TGCAGCGTTCAGCAGGACGCAACTGGGAACACTGAAGCTTTCTTT.

This clonotype was observed at least ten times. The chain couples TRBV27 to TRBJ2-1; 11 nucleotides align to TRBD2. With 0 bases clipped from V and 12 bases from J, the junction kept 10 bases outside the gene matches. This CDR3 region has 16 residues. In germline, CDR1 is MNHEY, CDR2 SMNVEV (reference sequence). The CDR3, as DNA: TGTGCCAGCAGTTTATCGGGTAGCGGGGGGGCCGGTGGGCAGTTCTTC. This sequence encodes CASSLSGSGGAGGQFF.

This clonotype appeared a few times. The chain has TRBV10-3 and TRBJ1-1; D gene ambiguous. The length of the CDR3 is 13 residues. The germline V gene has CDR1 ENHRY and CDR2 SYGVKD. Trimming took off 2 bases at V and 5 bases at J, with 9 bases between the two ends. The CDR3 region is CAISEGVATEAFF. CDR3 DNA sequence: TGTGCCATCAGTGAGGGGGTAGCAACTGAAGCTTTCTTT.

This clonotype was found many times. The genes are TRBV11-2 and TRBJ1-2, with D unresolved. V gave up 4 bases and J gave up 2 bases, with 8 bases separating them. CDR1 SGHAT and CDR2 FQNNGV come from the germline V gene. The CDR3 sequence is 13 residues long. CDR3 loop: CASSSPLNYGYTF. The CDR3 bases are TGTGCCAGCAGCTCCCCCTTGAACTATGGCTACACCTTC.

This clonotype was detected many times. This chain's CDR3 is CASSYSTGANYGYTF. The CDR3 nucleotides read TGTGCCAGCAGTTACTCGACAGGGGCTAACTATGGCTACACCTTC. The V call is TRBV6-6, the J call TRBJ1-2; 8 nucleotides agree with TRBD1. The V and J ends lost 0 bases and 0 bases, in that order; junction bases with no gene match: 0. Germline V gene data show CDR1 as MNHNY and CDR2 as SVGAGI (reference sequence). This CDR3 is 15 amino acids long.

Ten or more counts support this clonotype. The V and J genes are TRBV7-3 and TRBJ2-1; D might be TRBD2 (7 bases). The CDR3 extends over 19 amino acids. Germline-derived CDR1 and CDR2 are SGHTA and FQGTGA. Trimming took 5 bases from V and 0 from J, leaving 23 bases between them. The CDR3 nucleotides are TGTGCCAGCAGCAAAAGGGGAGGGGGTCCCCCTTACTCCTACAATGAGCAGTTCTTC. Translation gives CASSKRGGGPPYSYNEQFF.

In its sample, this clonotype was seen many times. J is TRBJ2-1 and V is TRBV24-1; D remains ambiguous. The CDR3 has 18 amino acids. Trimming took 1 base from V and 2 from J, leaving 17 bases between them. Germline-derived CDR1 and CDR2 are KGHDR and SFDVKD. This CDR3 is CATSDLVFRVAAYNEQFF. The DNA of the CDR3 is TGTGCCACCAGTGATTTAGTCTTCCGGGTGGCGGCCTACAATGAGCAGTTCTTC.

J is TRBJ2-7 and V is TRBV5-4, with TRBD2 matching 9 bases. The CDR3 consists of 14 residues. The junction had 10 bases not matched to a gene; V was cut back by 6 bases and J by 6 bases. Germline CDR1 reads SGHNT; CDR2 reads YYREEE (reference sequence). In DNA form, the CDR3 reads TGTGCCAGCACCCTAGGACTAGCGTTTGGCGAGCAGTACTTC. It encodes CASTLGLAFGEQYF.

There are many counts of this clonotype. The V call is TRBV3-1, the J call TRBJ2-7; D uncertain. Germline V lookup: CDR1 LGHDT, CDR2 YNNKEL (reference sequence). The CDR3 consists of 15 residues. Trimming cost V 0 bases and J 0 bases, with 9 bases left between them. The CDR3 nucleotides are TGTGCCAGCAGCCAAGATTGCGGCTACTCCTACGAGCAGTACTTC. This gives the protein CASSQDCGYSYEQYF.

V usage is TRBV15 and J usage is TRBJ1-5; D possibly corresponds to TRBD1 (5 bases). V lost 5 bases and J 0 bases, leaving 29 bases between the germline ends. CDR3 size: 21 residues. From germline, CDR1 is LNHNV and CDR2 YYDKDF (reference sequence). In DNA, the CDR3 is TGTGCCACCAGCCGACCCCCTCTGGGGGGTCTGAATCGATATAGCAATCAGCCCCAGCATTTT. This encodes CATSRPPLGGLNRYSNQPQHF.

The J gene is TRBJ1-1, the V gene TRBV9, with no clear D. The germline V and J ends were trimmed by 4 bases and 7 bases, with 14 bases remaining between them. Germline-derived CDR1 and CDR2 are SGDLS and YYNGEE. The CDR3 sequence is 13 residues long. The CDR3 DNA follows: TGTGCCAGCAGCCCCGGGTCAGCCAGTGAAGCTTTCTTT. Protein product: CASSPGSASEAFF.

This clonotype occurred many times. CDR3 bases: TGTGCCAGCAGTCGGGTCTCAGTGCCCTTGGGTGAAGCTTTCTTT. This encodes CASSRVSVPLGEAFF. This chain joins TRBV6-1 and TRBJ1-1; D is unclear. The ends were cut back, 5 bases at V and 7 bases at J, with 20 bases in the middle. This CDR3 contains 15 residues. Germline values: CDR1 MNHNS, CDR2 SASEGT.

This clonotype was counted ten times or more. The chain employs TRBV20-1 and TRBJ2-5, with D possibly called TRBD1 or TRBD2 (5 bases each). The germline V and J ends were trimmed by 1 base and 5 bases, with 11 bases remaining between them. In germline, CDR1 is DFQATT, CDR2 SNEGSKA (reference sequence). The length of the CDR3 is 13 residues. CDR3 coding DNA: TGCAGTGCTAGAGTGTGGGACCGGGAGACCCAGTACTTC. Its protein product is CSARVWDRETQYF.